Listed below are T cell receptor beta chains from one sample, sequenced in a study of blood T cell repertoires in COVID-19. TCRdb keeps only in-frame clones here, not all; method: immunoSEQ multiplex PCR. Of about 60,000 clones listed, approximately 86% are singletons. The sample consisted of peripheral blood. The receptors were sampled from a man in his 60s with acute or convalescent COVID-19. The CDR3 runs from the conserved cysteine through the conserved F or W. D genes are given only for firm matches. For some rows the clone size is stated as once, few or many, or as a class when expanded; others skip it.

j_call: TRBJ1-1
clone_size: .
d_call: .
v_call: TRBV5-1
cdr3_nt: TGCGCCAGCAGCTCCCAGGGTTACGAAGCTTTCTTT
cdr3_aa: CASSSQGYEAFF

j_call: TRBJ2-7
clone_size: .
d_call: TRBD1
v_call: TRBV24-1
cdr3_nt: TGTGCCACCAGTGATGGACAGGGCAACTACGAGCAGTACTTC
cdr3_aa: CATSDGQGNYEQYF

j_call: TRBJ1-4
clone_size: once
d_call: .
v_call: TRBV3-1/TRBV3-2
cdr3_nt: TGTGCCAGCAGCCGGGCAGGCGGGGGAGGCGAAAAACTGTTTTTT
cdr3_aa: CASSRAGGGGEKLFF

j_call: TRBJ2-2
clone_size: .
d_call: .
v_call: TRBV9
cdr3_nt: TGTGCCAGCAGCGTAGCCGGGAAGAACACCGGGGAGCTGTTTTTT
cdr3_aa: CASSVAGKNTGELFF

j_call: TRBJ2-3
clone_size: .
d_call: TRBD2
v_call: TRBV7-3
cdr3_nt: TGTGCCAGCAGCTTAATGGCTAGCGGGACAATAAGTACGCAGTATTTT
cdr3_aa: CASSLMASGTISTQYF

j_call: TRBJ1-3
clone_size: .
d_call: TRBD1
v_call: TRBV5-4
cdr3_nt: TGTGCCAGCAGCCAGACAGGGGGAGGAAACACCATATATTTT
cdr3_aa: CASSQTGGGNTIYF

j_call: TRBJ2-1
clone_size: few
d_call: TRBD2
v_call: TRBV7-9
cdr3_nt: TGTGCCAGCAGCCTAGGGGGTCTAGCGGGAGGCTTAAGGCCCAATGAGCAGTTCTTC
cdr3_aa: CASSLGGLAGGLRPNEQFF

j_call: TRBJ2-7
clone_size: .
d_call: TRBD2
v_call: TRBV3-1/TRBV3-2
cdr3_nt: TGTGCCAGCAGCCTGGGACTAGCGTCCTACGAGCAGTACTTC
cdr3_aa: CASSLGLASYEQYF

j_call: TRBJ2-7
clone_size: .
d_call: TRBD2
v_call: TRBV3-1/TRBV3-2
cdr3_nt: TGTGCCAGCAGCCAAGGGGTTAGCGGGAGGGCCAACGAGCAGTACTTC
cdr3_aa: CASSQGVSGRANEQYF

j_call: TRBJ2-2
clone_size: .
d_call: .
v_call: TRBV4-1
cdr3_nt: TGCGCCAGCAGCCAGGGGCGAGGCGGCGGGGAGCTGTTTTTT
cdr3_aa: CASSQGRGGGELFF

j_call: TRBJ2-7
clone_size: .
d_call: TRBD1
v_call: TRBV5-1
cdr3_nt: TGCGCCAGCAGCCCTCGACAGGGGGGGAACGAGCAGTACTTC
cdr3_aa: CASSPRQGGNEQYF

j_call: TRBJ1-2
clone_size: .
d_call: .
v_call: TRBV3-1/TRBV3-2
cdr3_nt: TGTGCCAGCAGCCAAGGAACCCAGTCCTATGGCTACACCTTC
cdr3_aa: CASSQGTQSYGYTF

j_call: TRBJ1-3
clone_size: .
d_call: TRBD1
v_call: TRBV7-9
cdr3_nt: TGTGCCAGCAGCTCTTCGGGACAGCTCTGGGGCTCTGGAAACACCATATATTTT
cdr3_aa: CASSSSGQLWGSGNTIYF

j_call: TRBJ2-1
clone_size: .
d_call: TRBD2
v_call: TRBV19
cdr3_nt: TGTGCCAGTAGGACTAGCGGGTGGGGCGGTGAGCAGTTCTTC
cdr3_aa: CASRTSGWGGEQFF

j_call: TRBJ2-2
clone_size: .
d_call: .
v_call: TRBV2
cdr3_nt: TGTGCCAGCAGTGGGACAGCACCGGCGGAGCTGTTTTTT
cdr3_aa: CASSGTAPAELFF

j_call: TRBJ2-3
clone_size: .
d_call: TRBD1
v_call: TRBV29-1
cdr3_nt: TGCAGCGTTGAAGTTTGGGACAGGGTCACAGATACGCAGTATTTT
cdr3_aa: CSVEVWDRVTDTQYF

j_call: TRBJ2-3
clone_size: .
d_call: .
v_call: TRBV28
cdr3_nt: TGTGCCAGCAGTTTGGGGCAGTTCACAGATACGCAGTATTTT
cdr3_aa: CASSLGQFTDTQYF

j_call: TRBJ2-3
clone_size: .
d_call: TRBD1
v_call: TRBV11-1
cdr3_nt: TGTGCCAGCAGCTTAGGCGGCAGGGGGAGAACAGATACGCAGTATTTT
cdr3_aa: CASSLGGRGRTDTQYF

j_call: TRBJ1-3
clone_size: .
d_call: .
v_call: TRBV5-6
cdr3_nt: TGTGCCAGCAGTCCCGGGACAAGATATTCTGGAAACACCATATATTTT
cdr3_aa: CASSPGTRYSGNTIYF

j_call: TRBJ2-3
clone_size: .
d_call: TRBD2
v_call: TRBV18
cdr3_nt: TGTGCCAGCTCTCCTTTTTCGGGAGGTAGCACAGATACGCAGTATTTT
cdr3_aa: CASSPFSGGSTDTQYF

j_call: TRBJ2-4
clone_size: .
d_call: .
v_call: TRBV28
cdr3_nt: TGTGCCAGCAGCCGTAATGGCGGGGTAAACATTCAGTACTTC
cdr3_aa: CASSRNGGVNIQYF

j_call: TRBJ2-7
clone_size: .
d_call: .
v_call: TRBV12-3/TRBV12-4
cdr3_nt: TGTGCCAGCAGTTTGGGGCAGGTCTACGAGCAGTACTTC
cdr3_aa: CASSLGQVYEQYF

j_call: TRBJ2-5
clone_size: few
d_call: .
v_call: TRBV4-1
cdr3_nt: TGCGCCAGCAGTCCGGGCAGAGGGCAAGAGACCCAGTACTTC
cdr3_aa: CASSPGRGQETQYF

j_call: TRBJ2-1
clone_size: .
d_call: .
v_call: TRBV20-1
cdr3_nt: TGCAGTGCTATCTTTTACAATGAGCAGTTCTTC
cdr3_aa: CSAIFYNEQFF

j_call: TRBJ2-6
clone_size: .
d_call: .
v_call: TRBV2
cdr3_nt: TGTGCCAGCAGTACAGGGTTGGGGGCCAACGTCCTGACTTTC
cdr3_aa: CASSTGLGANVLTF

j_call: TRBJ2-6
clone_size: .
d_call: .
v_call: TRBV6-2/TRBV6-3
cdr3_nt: TGTGCCAGCAGTTACTCCACCGCGGGCCCCTCTGGGGCCAACGTCCTGACTTTC
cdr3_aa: CASSYSTAGPSGANVLTF

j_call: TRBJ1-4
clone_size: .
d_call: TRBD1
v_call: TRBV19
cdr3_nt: TGTGCCAGTATTGACAGGGGGACCGAAAAACTGTTTTTT
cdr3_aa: CASIDRGTEKLFF

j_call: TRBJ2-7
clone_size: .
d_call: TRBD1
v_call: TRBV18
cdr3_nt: TGTGCCAGCTCACCGGGACAGAGCTCCTACGAGCAGTACTTC
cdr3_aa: CASSPGQSSYEQYF

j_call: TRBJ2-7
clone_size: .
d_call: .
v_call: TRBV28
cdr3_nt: TGTGCCAGCAGTTTCAGGGTGAACTCCTACGAGCAGTACTTC
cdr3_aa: CASSFRVNSYEQYF

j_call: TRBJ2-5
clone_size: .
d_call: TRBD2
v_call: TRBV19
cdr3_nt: TGTGCCAGTAGTTGGGGACTAGCGGGACAAGAGACCCAGTACTTC
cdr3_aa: CASSWGLAGQETQYF

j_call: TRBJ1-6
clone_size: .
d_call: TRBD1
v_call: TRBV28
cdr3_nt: TGTGCCAGCAGTCCGACAGGGGCCCGCTATTCACCCCTCCACTTT
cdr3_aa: CASSPTGARYSPLHF

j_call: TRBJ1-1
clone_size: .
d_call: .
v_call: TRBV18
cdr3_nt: TGTGCCAGCGGCCCCAGGCAGAACACTGAAGCTTTCTTT
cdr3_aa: CASGPRQNTEAFF

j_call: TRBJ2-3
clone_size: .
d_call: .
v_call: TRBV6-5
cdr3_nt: TGTGCCAGCAGTTACTCACGGGACATCGGCGGGGATACGCAGTATTTT
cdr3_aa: CASSYSRDIGGDTQYF

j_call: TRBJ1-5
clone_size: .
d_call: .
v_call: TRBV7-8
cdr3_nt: TGTGCCAGCAGCCCAGGGGCCTTCAGCAATCAGCCCCAGCATTTT
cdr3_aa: CASSPGAFSNQPQHF

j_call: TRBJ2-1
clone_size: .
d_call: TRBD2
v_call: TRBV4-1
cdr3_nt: TGCGCCAGCAGCCAGATAGCGGGAGTGATTAATGAGCAGTTCTTC
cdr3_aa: CASSQIAGVINEQFF

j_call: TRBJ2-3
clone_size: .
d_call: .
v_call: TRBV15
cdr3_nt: TGTGCCACCAGCAGGGGGAGGAGCGGCACAGATACGCAGTATTTT
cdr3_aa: CATSRGRSGTDTQYF

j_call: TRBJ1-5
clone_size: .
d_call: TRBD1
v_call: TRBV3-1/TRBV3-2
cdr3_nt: TGTGCCAGCAGCCGCGGGACAGTTGGCAATCAGCCCCAGCATTTT
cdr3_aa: CASSRGTVGNQPQHF

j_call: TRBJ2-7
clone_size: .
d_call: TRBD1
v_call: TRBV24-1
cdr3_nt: TGTGCCACCAGTGATTCTACAGGGGGCGTCGACGAGCAGTACTTC
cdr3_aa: CATSDSTGGVDEQYF